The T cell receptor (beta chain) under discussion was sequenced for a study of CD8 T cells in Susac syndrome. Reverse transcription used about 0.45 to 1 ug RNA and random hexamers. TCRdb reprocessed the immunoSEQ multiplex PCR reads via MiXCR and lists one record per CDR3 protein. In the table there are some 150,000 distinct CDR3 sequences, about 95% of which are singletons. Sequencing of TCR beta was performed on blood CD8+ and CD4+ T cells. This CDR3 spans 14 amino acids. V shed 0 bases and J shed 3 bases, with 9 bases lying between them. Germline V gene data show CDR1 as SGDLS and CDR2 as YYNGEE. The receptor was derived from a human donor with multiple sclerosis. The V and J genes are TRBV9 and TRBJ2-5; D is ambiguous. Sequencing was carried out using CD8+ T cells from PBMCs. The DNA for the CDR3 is TGTGCCAGCAGCGTAGTCCCTGGTGAAGAGACCCAGTACTTC. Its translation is CASSVVPGEETQYF. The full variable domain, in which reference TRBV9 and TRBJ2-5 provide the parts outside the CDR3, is DSGVTQTPKHLITATGQRVTLRCSPRSGDLSVYWYQQSLDQGLQFLIQYYNGEERAKGNILERFSAQQFPDLHSELNLSSLELGDSALYFCASSVVPGEETQYFGPGTRLLVL.